Each of the 7 T cell receptor beta chains below was sequenced from the same sample in a study of CD8+ T cells in alopecia areata. Treatment of the sample: oral pan-JAK inhibitor, 5-10 mg twice daily. cDNA prepared by RNA extraction and subsequent reverse transcription served as the template for sequencing. Here immunoSEQ multiplex PCR was the method, and the copy in TCRdb shows in-frame clones only, minus some. The sample has 130,000 or so clones, 86% seen once. Specimen: CD8+ T cells sorted from blood, collected at week 4, from a patient treated with tofacitinib. Source of these receptors: a human donor with alopecia areata.

The CDR3 here is CASSGRINYGYTF. CDR3 in DNA: TGTGCCAGCAGTGGTCGAATTAACTATGGCTACACCTTC. The V gene is TRBV2, the J gene TRBJ1-2; D is undetermined. The CDR3 runs to 13 residues. Germline V gene lookup returns CDR1 SNHLY and CDR2 FYNNEI. V was shortened by 4 bases and J by 1 base, with 7 bases between the two germline ends.

J is TRBJ1-2 and V is TRBV29-1; unclear D gene. Germline V gives CDR1 SQVTM, CDR2 ANQGSEA. Trimming left V 6 bases short and J 4 bases short, with 18 bases between. The CDR3 length is 14 residues. In nucleotides, the CDR3 is TGCAGCGTCTTACCTGGACGGGGAACCTATGGCTACACCTTC. This gives the protein CSVLPGRGTYGYTF.

The V and J genes are TRBV13 and TRBJ2-1, with TRBD2 matching over 13 bases. This CDR3 is built from 21 residues. The V gene's germline CDR1 is PRHDT and CDR2 FYEKMQ (reference sequence). Trimming removed 5 bases from V and 7 bases from J; junction bases left unmatched: 23. CDR3 protein: CASSARGNYMGLAGNGNEQFF. The CDR3 DNA reads TGTGCCAGCAGCGCCCGGGGGAACTATATGGGACTAGCGGGGAACGGGAATGAGCAGTTCTTC.

The V call is TRBV7-3, the J call TRBJ2-1, with D perhaps matching TRBD2 (6 bases). The germline V gene has CDR1 SGHTA and CDR2 FQGTGA. This CDR3 contains 14 residues. The V end lost 6 bases, the J end lost 0 bases, and 9 bases lay between the germline ends. In DNA form, the CDR3 reads TGTGCCAGCAGGCGGGGAAGCTCCTACAATGAGCAGTTCTTC. Translation gives CASRRGSSYNEQFF. The full variable domain, completed using reference TRBV7-3 and TRBJ2-1, is GAGVSQTPSNKVTEKGKYVELRCDPISGHTALYWYRQSLGQGPEFLIYFQGTGAADDSGLPNDRFFAVRPEGSVSTLKIQRTERGDSAVYLCASRRGSSYNEQFFGPGTRLTVL.

The V and J genes are TRBV29-1 and TRBJ2-2, with a possible D match to TRBD1 (6 bases). The germline V gene encodes CDR1 SQVTM and CDR2 ANQGSEA. The germline V and J ends were trimmed by 1 base and 3 bases, with 15 bases remaining between them. There are 16 residues in the CDR3. The CDR3 loop reads CSVEGGRQDHTGELFF. DNA of the CDR3: TGCAGCGTTGAAGGAGGAAGACAGGACCACACCGGGGAGCTGTTTTTT.

The V call is TRBV29-1, the J call TRBJ1-2; possible D gene TRBD1, 5 bases. The CDR3 runs 13 residues. Trimming cost V 3 bases and J 3 bases, with 11 bases left between them. The germline V gene encodes CDR1 SQVTM and CDR2 ANQGSEA. This CDR3 reads CSVDRQGDYGYTF. For the CDR3, the DNA is TGCAGCGTTGATCGGCAGGGCGACTATGGCTACACCTTC.

This clone has more than one count but fewer than ten. The chain joins TRBV7-8 to TRBJ2-7, with D perhaps TRBD1 or TRBD2 (6 bases each). The CDR3 extends over 13 amino acids. In germline, CDR1 is SGHVS, CDR2 FQNEAQ. The V end was cut by 6 bases, the J end by 5 bases, with 14 bases between. CDR3 residues: CASSNGGGNEQYF. The CDR3 nucleotides read TGTGCCAGCAGTAACGGAGGGGGAAACGAGCAGTACTTC.